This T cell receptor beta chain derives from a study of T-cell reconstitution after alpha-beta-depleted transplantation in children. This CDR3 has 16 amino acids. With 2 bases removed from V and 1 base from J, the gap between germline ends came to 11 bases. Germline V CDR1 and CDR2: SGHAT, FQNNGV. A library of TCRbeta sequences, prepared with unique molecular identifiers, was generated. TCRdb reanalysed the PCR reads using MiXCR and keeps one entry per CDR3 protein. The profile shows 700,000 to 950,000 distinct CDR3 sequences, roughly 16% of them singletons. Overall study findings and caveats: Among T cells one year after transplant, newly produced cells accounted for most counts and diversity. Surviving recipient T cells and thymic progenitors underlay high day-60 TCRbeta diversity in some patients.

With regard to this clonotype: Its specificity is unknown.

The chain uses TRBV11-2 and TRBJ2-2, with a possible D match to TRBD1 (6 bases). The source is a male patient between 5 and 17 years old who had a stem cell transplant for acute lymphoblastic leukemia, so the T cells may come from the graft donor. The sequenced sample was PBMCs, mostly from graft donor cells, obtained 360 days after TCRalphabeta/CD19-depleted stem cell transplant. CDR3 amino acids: CASSLYKGQNTGELFF. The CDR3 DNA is TGTGCCAGCAGCTTATATAAGGGACAGAACACCGGGGAGCTGTTTTTT.